This is a list of T cell receptor beta chains from one sample in a study of T-cell memory formation after mild COVID-19. One entry per CDR3 protein results from TCRdb running MiXCR on the 5' RACE reads. The table records roughly 450,000 distinct CDR3 sequences, approximately 18% of them present only once. Sequencing was performed on PBMCs or a T cell subset sorted from them (not recorded which). The receptor source for this set is an adult woman who had mild COVID-19 (a few samples of this study predate the infection). Cell type and time point are not known. Both conserved end residues are part of each CDR3. Each record gives: V gene, J gene, D gene, clone size, CDR3 protein, CDR3 DNA. A D gene is named only where the DNA matches it firmly. The size field is filled for only some rows; it gives once, few, many or a size class.

>TRBV6-2/TRBV6-3|TRBJ2-2|TRBD2|NA
CASTKRVLAGGPNTGELFF
TGTGCCAGCACCAAAAGGGTACTAGCGGGAGGCCCGAACACCGGGGAGCTGTTTTTT
>TRBV12-3/TRBV12-4|TRBJ2-3|NA|NA
CASSDLGSTDTQYF
TGTGCCAGCAGCGATCTAGGATCCACAGATACGCAGTATTTT
>TRBV7-9|TRBJ2-4|TRBD1|NA
CASSSGTGQYF
TGTGCCAGCAGCTCGGGGACAGGCCAGTACTTC
>TRBV6-5|TRBJ2-2|TRBD1|few
CASSYVGAGGFANTGELFF
TGTGCCAGCAGTTACGTTGGGGCAGGGGGCTTCGCGAACACCGGGGAGCTGTTTTTT
>TRBV2|TRBJ2-7|NA|NA
CASGEAPSYEQYF
TGTGCCAGCGGTGAGGCCCCTTCCTACGAGCAGTACTTC
>TRBV15|TRBJ2-3|NA|NA
CATSRPGAPSTDTQYF
TGTGCCACCAGCAGACCCGGGGCACCAAGCACAGATACGCAGTATTTT
>TRBV10-3|TRBJ2-3|NA|few
CAISEQGTPSTDTQYF
TGTGCCATCAGTGAGCAGGGAACGCCTAGCACAGATACGCAGTATTTT
>TRBV12-3/TRBV12-4|TRBJ1-2|NA|NA
CASSFEGRNGYTF
TGTGCCAGCAGTTTTGAGGGAAGGAATGGCTACACCTTC
>TRBV7-8|TRBJ2-1|TRBD2|NA
CASSLGAGVNEQFF
TGTGCCAGCAGCTTAGGAGCGGGAGTTAATGAGCAGTTCTTC
>TRBV20-1|TRBJ2-3|NA|NA
CSARGGPFSNTQYF
TGCAGTGCTAGAGGCGGGCCTTTTTCAAATACGCAGTATTTT
>TRBV9|TRBJ2-3|TRBD1|few
CASSGQGSPLGDTQYF
TGTGCCAGCAGCGGACAGGGCTCCCCGCTTGGAGATACGCAGTATTTT
>TRBV12-3/TRBV12-4|TRBJ2-3|NA|NA
CASSGGGPLTDTQYF
TGTGCCAGCAGTGGGGGGGGGCCCCTCACAGATACGCAGTATTTT
>TRBV6-6|TRBJ2-7|TRBD2|NA
CASSSSGRFYEQYF
TGTGCCAGCAGTTCTAGCGGGAGATTCTACGAGCAGTACTTC
>TRBV20-1|TRBJ2-1|NA|few
CSASFGDGYNEQFF
TGCAGTGCTAGCTTCGGGGATGGGTACAATGAGCAGTTCTTC
>TRBV7-9|TRBJ2-1|TRBD2|NA
CASSLVLGLAAYNEQFF
TGTGCCAGCAGCTTAGTACTGGGACTAGCGGCCTACAATGAGCAGTTCTTC
>TRBV30|TRBJ2-1|NA|NA
CAWSETAGANEQFF
TGTGCCTGGAGCGAAACCGCAGGAGCCAATGAGCAGTTCTTC
>TRBV5-5|TRBJ2-7|TRBD1|NA
CASSLVTGGSEQYF
TGTGCCAGCAGCTTGGTCACAGGGGGGAGCGAGCAGTACTTC
>TRBV6-1|TRBJ2-7|NA|few
CASSEMSAGDGYEQYF
TGTGCCAGCAGTGAAATGTCGGCAGGGGATGGGTACGAGCAGTACTTC
>TRBV7-9|TRBJ2-3|TRBD2|NA
CASSLTKSGKGTDTQYF
TGTGCCAGCAGCTTAACCAAAAGCGGGAAAGGCACAGATACGCAGTATTTT
>TRBV4-1|TRBJ2-1|TRBD1|few
CASSPDREPNEQFF
TGCGCCAGCAGCCCGGACAGGGAACCTAATGAGCAGTTCTTC
>TRBV9|TRBJ2-7|NA|few
CASSIRDTLYEQYF
TGTGCCAGCAGCATCCGGGACACACTCTACGAGCAGTACTTC
>TRBV20-1|TRBJ1-6|NA|few
CSAGLAGSYNSPLHF
TGCAGTGCTGGCCTGGCAGGGTCCTATAATTCACCCCTCCACTTT
>TRBV5-1|TRBJ2-4|NA|NA
CASSLSGAENIQYF
TGCGCCAGCAGCCTCTCGGGGGCGGAAAACATTCAGTACTTC